The 16 T cell receptor beta chains in this list originate from one sample, sequenced in a study of beta chain features in type 1 diabetes. Notes on the study in general: All four CD4+ subsets of Type 1 diabetes patients contained TCRB CDR3s that were moderately but significantly shorter.

The authors reverse transcribed all of the isolated RNA, so sequencing captured expressed TCRB transcripts. Some clones are missing from TCRdb's copy, which holds only in-frame ones; the method was immunoSEQ multiplex PCR. Of more than 120,000 clones listed, 10% to 15% were seen once; the top ten hold under 1.5%. These receptors have no known antigen. The source material was central memory CD4+ T cells from blood. These receptor sequences come from a man between 18 and 29 years old with type 1 diabetes.

This clone was counted between two and nine times. The chain has TRBV4-2 and TRBJ1-2, with D unresolved. Trimming stripped 0 bases from V and 2 bases from J, with 13 bases between. Germline lookup yields CDR1 LGHNA and CDR2 YNFKEQ. The CDR3 is made up of 16 amino acids. CDR3 sequence: CASSQDYSASNYGYTF. The CDR3 DNA reads TGTGCCAGCAGCCAAGATTACAGCGCTTCCAACTATGGCTACACCTTC.

The V call is TRBV5-4, the J call TRBJ2-7, with a possible D match to TRBD2 (6 bases). Germline values: CDR1 SGHNT, CDR2 YYREEE (reference sequence). The CDR3 spans 15 residues. Between the trimmed V and J ends, which lost 2 bases and 2 bases, there was a span of 14 bases. Here the CDR3 reads CASSLGGTSTYEQYF. The DNA of the CDR3 is TGTGCCAGCAGCTTAGGAGGGACCAGCACCTACGAGCAGTACTTC.

This chain joins TRBV2 and TRBJ2-7; 7 bases agree with TRBD1. This CDR3 is 14 amino acids long. V lost 5 bases, J lost 4 bases, and 8 bases stayed unmatched. The V gene's germline CDR1 is SNHLY and CDR2 FYNNEI. The CDR3 DNA sequence: TGTGCCAGCAGTCGACAGGGATCGGAATACGAGCAGTACTTC. Residues: CASSRQGSEYEQYF. Drawing the rest from reference TRBV2 and TRBJ2-7, the complete variable domain is EPEVTQTPSHQVTQMGQEVILRCVPISNHLYFYWYRQILGQKVEFLVSFYNNEISEKSEIFDDQFSVERPDGSNFTLKIRSTKLEDSAMYFCASSRQGSEYEQYFGPGTRLTVT.

In its sample, this clone was seen a few times. The chain carries TRBV30 and TRBJ1-2; D is ambiguous. Trimming shortened V by 5 bases and J by 5 bases, and 12 bases separated the two germline ends. This CDR3 spans 12 amino acids. From germline, CDR1 is GTSNPN and CDR2 SVGIG (reference sequence). This CDR3 is CAWQSRGYGYTF. The CDR3 region has the DNA TGTGCCTGGCAGTCACGAGGGTATGGCTACACCTTC.

The chain carries TRBV10-3 and TRBJ2-1, with a weak D call TRBD1 (9 bases). Trimming removed 4 bases at V and 6 bases at J, with 19 bases between. The germline CDR1 and CDR2 sequences are ENHRY and SYGVKD. The CDR3 is made up of 16 amino acids. This CDR3 is CAISGGRTGAFNEQFF. CDR3 sequence (DNA): TGTGCCATCAGTGGCGGGAGGACAGGGGCATTCAATGAGCAGTTCTTC.

This clone turned up a few times. V gene TRBV7-9 combines with J gene TRBJ2-4, with TRBD1 matching 8 bases. V trimming: 5 bases; J trimming: 9 bases; junction bases outside the gene matches: 3. The CDR3 length is 12 residues. Per germline, CDR1 SEHNR and CDR2 FQNEAQ (reference sequence). The chain's CDR3 is CASSRQGSIQYF. CDR3 sequence (DNA): TGTGCCAGCAGCCGACAGGGGTCCATTCAGTACTTC. The full variable domain, with the rest looked up from reference TRBV7-9 and TRBJ2-4, is DTGVSQNPRHKITKRGQNVTFRCDPISEHNRLYWYRQTLGQGPEFLTYFQNEAQLEKSRLLSDRFSAERPKGSFSTLEIQRTEQGDSAMYLCASSRQGSIQYFGAGTRLSVL.

This clone was observed a few times. The V call is TRBV15, the J call TRBJ2-1; the D call may be TRBD1 or TRBD2 (5 bases each). The V end lost 7 bases, the J end lost 2 bases, and 18 bases lay between the germline ends. The CDR3 runs 16 residues. Germline V lookup: CDR1 LNHNV, CDR2 YYDKDF (reference sequence). The CDR3, as DNA: TGTGCCACCACCCCGAGGGGCAGTCCTACCTACAATGAGCAGTTCTTC. Its translation: CATTPRGSPTYNEQFF.

The rearrangement links TRBV18 to TRBJ2-3; 7 positions agree with TRBD1. Germline assignment: CDR1 KGHSH and CDR2 LQKENI. V lost 4 bases to trimming and J lost 1 base; unmatched junction nucleotides: 2. The CDR3 covers 14 residues. DNA for the CDR3: TGTGCCAGCTCACTAGGACAGGGCACAGATACGCAGTATTTT. It specifies CASSLGQGTDTQYF.

This chain connects TRBV5-1 to TRBJ2-5, with 9 positions matching TRBD2. The V gene's germline CDR1 is SGHRS and CDR2 YFSETQ. The CDR3 runs 16 residues. After removal of 0 bases from V and 1 base from J, the junction contained 4 bases not matched to a gene. CDR3 sequence: CASSLGLAGIQETQYF. The DNA for the CDR3 is TGCGCCAGCAGCTTGGGCCTAGCGGGGATCCAAGAGACCCAGTACTTC.

In this sample, this clone turned up a few times. The J gene is TRBJ1-5, the V gene TRBV7-9; D is undetermined. This CDR3 spans 15 amino acids. The V end lost 3 bases, the J end lost 4 bases, and 13 bases lay between the germline ends. In germline, CDR1 is SEHNR, CDR2 FQNEAQ (reference sequence). For the CDR3, the DNA is TGTGCCAGCAGCTTGCTAGACGGAGGAAATCAGCCCCAGCATTTT. Its protein product is CASSLLDGGNQPQHF.

This chain joins TRBV2 and TRBJ1-2, with D perhaps TRBD1 (5 bases). CDR1 is SNHLY, CDR2 FYNNEI, per germline. The CDR3 extends over 13 amino acids. Trimming removed 8 bases from V and 0 bases from J, with 10 bases in between. The CDR3 is CASGDVANYGYTF. In DNA form, the CDR3 reads TGTGCCAGCGGGGACGTAGCTAACTATGGCTACACCTTC. The whole variable domain, remainder taken from reference TRBV2 and TRBJ1-2, is EPEVTQTPSHQVTQMGQEVILRCVPISNHLYFYWYRQILGQKVEFLVSFYNNEISEKSEIFDDQFSVERPDGSNFTLKIRSTKLEDSAMYFCASGDVANYGYTFGSGTRLTVV.

This clone was observed a handful of times. This sample also contains other DNA sequences that code for the same CDR3. The chain carries TRBV19 and TRBJ1-1; D remains ambiguous. The CDR3 has 13 residues. Per the germline V gene, CDR1 is LNHDA and CDR2 is SQIVND (reference sequence). The V end was cut by 5 bases, the J end by 5 bases, with 12 bases between. The CDR3: CASSGTGGTEAFF. The DNA of the CDR3 is TGTGCCAGTAGTGGCACGGGAGGGACTGAAGCTTTCTTT.

The V and J genes are TRBV10-3 and TRBJ2-1; 9 nucleotides match TRBD1. Germline-derived CDR1 and CDR2 are ENHRY and SYGVKD. CDR3 length equals 16 residues. J was trimmed by 7 bases and V by 0 bases; bases with no gene match: 7. Written as DNA, the CDR3 is TGTGCCATCAGTGAGTCCGCAGGACAGGGGAATAATGAGCAGTTCTTC. Amino acids: CAISESAGQGNNEQFF.

This clone showed up just a few times. The rearrangement links TRBV7-2 to TRBJ1-3; D unclear. The CDR3 totals 14 residues. Trimming removed 0 bases at V and 6 bases at J, with 9 bases between. Germline CDR1 is SGHTA and CDR2 is FQGNSA. CDR3 sequence (DNA): TGTGCCAGCAGCTTAGCAGGGCCGGAAAACACCATATATTTT. Translation gives CASSLAGPENTIYF.

This clone was observed a handful of times. The chain combines TRBV5-1 with TRBJ2-3, with TRBD1 matching 10 bases. Germline CDR1 and CDR2: SGHRS and YFSETQ. CDR3 length: 15 amino acids. With 4 bases clipped from V and 5 bases from J, the junction kept 7 bases outside the gene matches. For the CDR3, the DNA is TGCGCCAGCAGCCCGGGAGACAGGGGGCAAGATACGCAGTATTTT. It is translated as CASSPGDRGQDTQYF.

The CDR3 bases are TGCGCCAGCAGCTTTACAGGGCCAGAGACCCAGTACTTC. Protein product: CASSFTGPETQYF. J is TRBJ2-5 and V is TRBV5-1; TRBD1 might be the D (6 bases). There are 13 residues in the CDR3. Looked up from germline, CDR1 is SGHRS and CDR2 is YFSETQ. Trimming shortened V by 2 bases and J by 4 bases, and 9 bases separated the two germline ends.